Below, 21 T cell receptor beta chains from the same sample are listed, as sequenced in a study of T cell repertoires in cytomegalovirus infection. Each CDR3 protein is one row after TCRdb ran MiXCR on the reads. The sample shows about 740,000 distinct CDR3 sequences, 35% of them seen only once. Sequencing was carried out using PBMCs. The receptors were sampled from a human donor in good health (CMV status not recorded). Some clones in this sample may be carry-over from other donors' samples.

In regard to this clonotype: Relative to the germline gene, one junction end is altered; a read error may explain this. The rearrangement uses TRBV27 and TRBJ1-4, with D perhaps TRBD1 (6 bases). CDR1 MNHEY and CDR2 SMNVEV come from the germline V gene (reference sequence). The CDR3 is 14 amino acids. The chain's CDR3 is CAISFTRGAEKLFF. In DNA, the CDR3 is TGTGCCATCAGTTTTACCAGGGGCGCCGAAAAACTGTTTTTT.

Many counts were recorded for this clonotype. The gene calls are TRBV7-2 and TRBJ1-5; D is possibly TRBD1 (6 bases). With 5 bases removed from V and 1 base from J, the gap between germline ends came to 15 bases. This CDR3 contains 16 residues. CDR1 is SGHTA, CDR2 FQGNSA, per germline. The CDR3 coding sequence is TGTGCCAGCAGCCGGTACCGGGACAACAGCAATCAGCCCCAGCATTTT. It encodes CASSRYRDNSNQPQHF.

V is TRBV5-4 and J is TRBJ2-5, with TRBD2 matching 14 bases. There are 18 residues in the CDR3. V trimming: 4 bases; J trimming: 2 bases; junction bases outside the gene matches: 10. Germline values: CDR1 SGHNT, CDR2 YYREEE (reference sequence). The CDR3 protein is CASSGLGLAGENQETQYF. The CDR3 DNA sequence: TGTGCCAGCAGCGGACTGGGACTAGCGGGGGAGAATCAAGAGACCCAGTACTTC.

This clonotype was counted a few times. The CDR3 region has the DNA TGTGCCAGCAGCCGGACGGGAGGGCCGGGGAATGAGCAGTTCTTC. The encoded protein is CASSRTGGPGNEQFF. This chain links TRBV6-4 with TRBJ2-1, with 8 nucleotides matching TRBD2. From germline, CDR1 is MRHNA and CDR2 SNTAGT. The CDR3 length is 15 residues. The ends lost 6 bases at V and 7 bases at J; junction bases unmatched: 11.

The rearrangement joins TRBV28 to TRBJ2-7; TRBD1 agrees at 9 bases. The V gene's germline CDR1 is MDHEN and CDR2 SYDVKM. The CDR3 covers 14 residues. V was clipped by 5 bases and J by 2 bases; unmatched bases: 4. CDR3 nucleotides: TGTGCCAGCAGTGGGACAGGGTCGGCCTACGAGCAGTACTTC. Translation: CASSGTGSAYEQYF.

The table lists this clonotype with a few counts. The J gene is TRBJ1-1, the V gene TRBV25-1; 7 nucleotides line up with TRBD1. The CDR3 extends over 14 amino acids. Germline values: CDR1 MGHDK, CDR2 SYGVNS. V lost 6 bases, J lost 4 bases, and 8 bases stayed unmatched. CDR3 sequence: CASRNRGGSTEAFF. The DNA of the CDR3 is TGTGCCAGCAGAAACAGGGGAGGAAGCACTGAAGCTTTCTTT.

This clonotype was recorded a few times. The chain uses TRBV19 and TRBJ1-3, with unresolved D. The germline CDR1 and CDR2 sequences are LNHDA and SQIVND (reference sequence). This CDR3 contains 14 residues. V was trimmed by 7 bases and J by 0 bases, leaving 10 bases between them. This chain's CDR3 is CASNGRRSGNTIYF. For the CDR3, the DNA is TGTGCCAGTAACGGTCGCCGCTCTGGAAACACCATATATTTT.

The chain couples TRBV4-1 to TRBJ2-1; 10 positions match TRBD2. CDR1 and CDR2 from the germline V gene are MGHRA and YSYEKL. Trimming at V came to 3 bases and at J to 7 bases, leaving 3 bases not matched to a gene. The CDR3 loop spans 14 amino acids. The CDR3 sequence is CASSQGLASNEQFF. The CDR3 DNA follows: TGCGCCAGCAGCCAGGGACTAGCGAGTAATGAGCAGTTCTTC.

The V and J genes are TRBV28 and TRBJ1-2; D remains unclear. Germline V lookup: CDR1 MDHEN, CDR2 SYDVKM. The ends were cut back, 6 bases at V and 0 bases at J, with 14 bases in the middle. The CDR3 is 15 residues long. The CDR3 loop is CASSPVAASNYGYTF. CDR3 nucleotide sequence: TGTGCCAGCAGCCCAGTAGCTGCCTCTAACTATGGCTACACCTTC.

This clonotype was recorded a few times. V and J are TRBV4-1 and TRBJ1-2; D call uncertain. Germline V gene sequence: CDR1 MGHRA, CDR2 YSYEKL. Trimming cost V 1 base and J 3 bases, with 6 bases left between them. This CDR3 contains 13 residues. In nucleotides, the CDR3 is TGCGCCAGCAGCCAAGGCGATCACTATGGCTACACCTTC. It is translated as CASSQGDHYGYTF.

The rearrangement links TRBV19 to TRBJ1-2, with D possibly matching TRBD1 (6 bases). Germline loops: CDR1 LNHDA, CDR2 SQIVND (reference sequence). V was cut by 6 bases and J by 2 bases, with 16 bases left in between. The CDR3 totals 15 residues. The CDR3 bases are TGTGCCAGTAGGGGGGGCGCGACGGAAAACTATGGCTACACCTTC. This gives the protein CASRGGATENYGYTF.

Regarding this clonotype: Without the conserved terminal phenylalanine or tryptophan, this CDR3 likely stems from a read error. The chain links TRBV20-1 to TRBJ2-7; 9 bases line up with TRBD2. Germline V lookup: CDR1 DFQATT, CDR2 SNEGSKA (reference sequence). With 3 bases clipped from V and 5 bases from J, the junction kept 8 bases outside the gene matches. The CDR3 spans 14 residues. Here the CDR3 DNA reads TGCAGTGCTAGTGGTAGCGGGAGCGGCCACGAGCAGTACATC. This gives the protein CSASGSGSGHEQYI.

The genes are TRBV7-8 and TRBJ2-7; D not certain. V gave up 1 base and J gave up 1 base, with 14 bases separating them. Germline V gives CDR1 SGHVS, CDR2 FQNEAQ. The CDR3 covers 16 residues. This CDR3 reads CASSLVGIVSSYEQYF. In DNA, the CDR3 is TGTGCCAGCAGCTTAGTTGGGATTGTTTCGTCCTACGAGCAGTACTTC.

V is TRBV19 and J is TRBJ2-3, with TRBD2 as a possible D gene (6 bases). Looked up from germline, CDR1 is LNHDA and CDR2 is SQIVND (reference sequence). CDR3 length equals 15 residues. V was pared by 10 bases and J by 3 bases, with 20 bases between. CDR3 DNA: TGTGCCACCCGGGACGGGAGAGGAGTTACAGATACGCAGTATTTT. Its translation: CATRDGRGVTDTQYF.

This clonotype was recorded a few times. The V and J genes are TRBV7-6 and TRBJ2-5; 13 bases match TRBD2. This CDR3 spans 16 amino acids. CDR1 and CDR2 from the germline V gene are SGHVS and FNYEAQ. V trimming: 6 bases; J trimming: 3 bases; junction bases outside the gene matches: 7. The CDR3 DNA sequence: TGTGCCAGCAGAACGGGACTAGCGGGGCTGGAAGAGACCCAGTACTTC. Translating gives CASRTGLAGLEETQYF.

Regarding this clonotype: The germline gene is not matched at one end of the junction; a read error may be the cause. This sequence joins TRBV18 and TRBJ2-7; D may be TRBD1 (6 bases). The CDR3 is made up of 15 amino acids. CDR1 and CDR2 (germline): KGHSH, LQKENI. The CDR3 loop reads CASSPEGDIRTSRDF. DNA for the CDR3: TGTGCCAGCTCACCGGAAGGGGACATTCGGACGTCACGGGACTTC.

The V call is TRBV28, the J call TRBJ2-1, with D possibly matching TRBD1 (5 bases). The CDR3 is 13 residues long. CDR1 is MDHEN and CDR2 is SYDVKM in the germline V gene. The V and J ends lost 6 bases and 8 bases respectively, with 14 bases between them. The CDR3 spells CASSPGWSDEQFF. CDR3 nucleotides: TGTGCCAGCAGCCCAGGGTGGTCCGATGAGCAGTTCTTC.

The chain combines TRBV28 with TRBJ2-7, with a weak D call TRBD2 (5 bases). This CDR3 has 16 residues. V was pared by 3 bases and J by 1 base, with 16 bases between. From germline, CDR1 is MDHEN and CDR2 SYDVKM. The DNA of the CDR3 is TGTGCCAGCAGTTTTGGAGGCGTCGGGGAATCCTACGAGCAGTACTTC. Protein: CASSFGGVGESYEQYF.

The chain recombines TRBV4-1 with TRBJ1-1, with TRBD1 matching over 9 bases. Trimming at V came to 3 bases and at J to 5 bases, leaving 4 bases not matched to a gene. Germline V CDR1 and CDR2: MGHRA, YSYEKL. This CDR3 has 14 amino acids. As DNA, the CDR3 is TGCGCCAGCAGCCAGGGGACAGGGAGGACTGAAGCTTTCTTT. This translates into CASSQGTGRTEAFF.

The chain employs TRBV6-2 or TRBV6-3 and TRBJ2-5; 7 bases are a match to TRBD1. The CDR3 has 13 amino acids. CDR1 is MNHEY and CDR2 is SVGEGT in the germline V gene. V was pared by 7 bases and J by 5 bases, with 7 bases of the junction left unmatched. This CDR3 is CASINNRGETQYF. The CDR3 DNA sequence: TGTGCCAGCATCAATAACAGGGGTGAGACCCAGTACTTC.

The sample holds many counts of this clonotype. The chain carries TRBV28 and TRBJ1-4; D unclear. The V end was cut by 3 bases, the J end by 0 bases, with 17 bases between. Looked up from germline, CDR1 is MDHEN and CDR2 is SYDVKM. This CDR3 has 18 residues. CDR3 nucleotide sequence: TGTGCCAGCAGTTTTGGCGGAGCCACATCTGCAACTAATGAAAAACTGTTTTTT. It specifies CASSFGGATSATNEKLFF.